This entry lists 10 T cell receptor beta chains sequenced from one sample in a study of regulatory T cells in long-lasting Graves disease (TCRdb year 2021). Library preparation was by multiplex PCR. Sequenced on an Illumina HiSeq 4000. To build TCR beta libraries, CDR3 regions were amplified by Arm-PCR using iRepertoire HTBI primers. TCRdb reran the public reads through fastp at Q25 and MiXCR, keeping productive beta chains. Entries are consolidated by CDR3 protein sequence, retaining the most common genes and DNA. For this sample the table gives about 400,000 distinct CDR3 sequences, of which 15% to 20% were detected only once. 20% to 25% of the sample is held by the ten biggest clonotypes. The sample's time point label, in plain terms: newly diagnosed GD, antithyroid drugs for less than 3 months. RNA was extracted from PBMCs in TRIzol for both TCR sequencing and RNA sequencing. A further study also used this sample, focusing on T cells in Graves' hyperthyroidism and ophthalmopathy.

The sample was peripheral blood mononuclear cells (PBMCs), taken at new diagnosis, from a patient treated with antithyroid drugs. These receptors all come from a woman between 18 and 29 years old with Graves disease. Donor details come from another sample of the same person, matched by shared clones.

This clonotype occurred many times. This chain joins TRBV28 and TRBJ2-2, with 8 bases identical to TRBD1. Germline values: CDR1 MDHEN, CDR2 SYDVKM. This CDR3 contains 15 residues. After removal of 8 bases from V and 6 bases from J, the junction contained 11 bases not matched to a gene. CDR3 residues: CASGTGDRWAGELFF. The CDR3 coding sequence is TGTGCCAGCGGTACCGGGGACAGGTGGGCCGGGGAGCTGTTTTTT.

This clonotype was seen repeatedly, ten times or more. The V call is TRBV3-1, the J call TRBJ2-3; no reliable D call. The DNA end is a closer match to TRBJ2-7, so the J assignment may be wrong. In germline, CDR1 is LGHDT, CDR2 YNNKEL (reference sequence). There are 14 residues in the CDR3. CDR3 in DNA: TGTGCCAGCAGCCAAGGACTGGCTGGTCTTGAGCAGTACTTC. Residues: CASSQGLAGLEQYF.

This clonotype was seen at least ten times. This rearrangement joins TRBV20-1 to TRBJ2-7; 9 nucleotides agree with TRBD2. CDR1 and CDR2 from the germline V gene are DFQATT and SNEGSKA (reference sequence). The V segment lost 5 bases and the J segment 3 bases; nucleotides outside the gene matches: 8. The CDR3 is 14 residues long. The CDR3 region is CSAFIAGAFYEQYF. CDR3 DNA: TGCAGTGCTTTTATAGCGGGGGCATTCTACGAGCAGTACTTC.

This clonotype has a handful of counts. The CDR3 DNA reads TGTGCCAGCAGCACACACGGGATTGGGGTCTCGGGAGAGGGCTACACCTTC. It yields the protein CASSTHGIGVSGEGYTF. The J gene is TRBJ1-2, the V gene TRBV7-6, with D unresolved. The CDR3 is 17 amino acids. In germline, CDR1 is SGHVS, CDR2 FNYEAQ. Trimming took 5 bases from V and 8 from J, leaving 27 bases between them.

The chain links TRBV6-1 to TRBJ2-1, with 8 positions matching TRBD1. With V trimmed by 8 bases and J by 4 bases, 10 bases remained unmatched. The CDR3 runs 15 residues. Per germline, CDR1 MNHNS and CDR2 SASEGT. CDR3 in amino acids: CASGQGSPSYNEQFF. The CDR3 region has the DNA TGTGCCAGCGGACAGGGCTCACCGTCATACAATGAGCAGTTCTTC.

The V call is TRBV19, the J call TRBJ1-6; D is undetermined. The germline CDR1 and CDR2 sequences are LNHDA and SQIVND (reference sequence). Trimming removed 4 bases at V and 6 bases at J, with 4 bases between. The CDR3 has 12 amino acids. The CDR3 region has the DNA TGTGCCAGTAGTACAGTTAATTCACCCCTCCACTTT. This encodes CASSTVNSPLHF.

Within the sample, this clonotype is medium-sized (0.01 to 0.1%). The chain employs TRBV28 and TRBJ1-2; TRBD1 is a possible D gene (5 bases). The CDR3 is made up of 12 amino acids. Trimming took 3 bases from V and 6 from J, leaving 8 bases between them. Germline V lookup: CDR1 MDHEN, CDR2 SYDVKM. The CDR3 coding sequence is TGTGCCAGCAGTTTCGGGGGGGATGGCTACACCTTC. It translates to CASSFGGDGYTF.

The J gene is TRBJ1-5, the V gene TRBV10-3; no clear D gene. Between the trimmed V and J ends, which lost 10 bases and 9 bases, there was a span of 16 bases. This CDR3 has 12 residues. Germline values: CDR1 ENHRY, CDR2 SYGVKD. CDR3 sequence reads: CATRGLEGPQHF. The CDR3 coding sequence is TGTGCCACCCGAGGCCTTGAGGGGCCCCAGCATTTT.

As to this clonotype: A much larger clone lies one base from this, so it may be a read error. The CDR3 ends on some other residue instead of the conserved phenylalanine or tryptophan, so this is likely a read error. J is TRBJ2-3 and V is TRBV2; 10 nucleotides match TRBD2. CDR1 and CDR2 (germline): SNHLY, FYNNEI. V gave up 7 bases and J gave up 1 base; unmatched junction bases: 8. The CDR3 sequence is 16 residues long. The chain's CDR3 is CASNRRLAGGTDTQYV. The CDR3 nucleotides are TGTGCCAGCAACCGTCGGCTAGCGGGGGGCACAGATACGCAGTATGTT.

This clonotype was seen many times. J is TRBJ2-2 and V is TRBV7-8; D is unresolved. In germline, CDR1 is SGHVS, CDR2 FQNEAQ. CDR3 length equals 18 residues. Trimming took 5 bases from V and 3 from J, leaving 22 bases between them. Here the CDR3 DNA reads TGTGCCAGCAGCCTTCGGCCTAGAGCAGGTTGGGACACCGGGGAGCTGTTTTTT. Its translation: CASSLRPRAGWDTGELFF.